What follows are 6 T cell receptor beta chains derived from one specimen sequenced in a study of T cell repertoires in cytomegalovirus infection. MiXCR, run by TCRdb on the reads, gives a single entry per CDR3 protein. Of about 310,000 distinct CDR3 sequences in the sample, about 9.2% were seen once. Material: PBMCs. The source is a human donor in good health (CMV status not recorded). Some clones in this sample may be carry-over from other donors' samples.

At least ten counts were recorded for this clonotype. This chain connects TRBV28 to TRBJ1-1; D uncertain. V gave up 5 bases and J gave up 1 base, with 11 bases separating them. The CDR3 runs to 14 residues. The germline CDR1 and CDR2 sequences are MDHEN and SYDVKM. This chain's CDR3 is CASSPPAENTEAFF. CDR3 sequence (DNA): TGTGCCAGCAGTCCCCCGGCGGAGAACACTGAAGCTTTCTTT.

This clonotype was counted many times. CDR3 amino acids: CAISARLAANEQFF. The CDR3 DNA reads TGTGCCATCAGTGCCCGACTAGCGGCCAATGAGCAGTTCTTC. The gene calls are TRBV10-3 and TRBJ2-1, with 9 bases lining up with TRBD2. J gave up 6 bases and V 4 bases, and 4 bases lay outside the gene matches. The germline V gene has CDR1 ENHRY and CDR2 SYGVKD. This CDR3 comprises 14 residues.

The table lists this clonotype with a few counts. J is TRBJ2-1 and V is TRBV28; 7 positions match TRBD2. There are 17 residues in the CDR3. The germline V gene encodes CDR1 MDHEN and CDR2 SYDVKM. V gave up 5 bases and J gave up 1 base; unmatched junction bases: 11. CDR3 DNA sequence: TGTGCCAGCAGTGTTTCTAGCGGTGCCCTGTCCTACAATGAGCAGTTCTTC. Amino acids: CASSVSSGALSYNEQFF.

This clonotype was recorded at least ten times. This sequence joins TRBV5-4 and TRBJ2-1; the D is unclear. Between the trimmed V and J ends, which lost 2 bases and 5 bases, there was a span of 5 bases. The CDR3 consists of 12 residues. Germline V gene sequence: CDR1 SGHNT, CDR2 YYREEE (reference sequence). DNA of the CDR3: TGTGCCAGCAGCTTTGTCGACAATGAGCAGTTCTTC. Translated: CASSFVDNEQFF. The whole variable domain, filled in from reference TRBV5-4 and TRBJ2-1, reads ETGVTQSPTHLIKTRGQQVTLRCSSQSGHNTVSWYQQALGQGPQFIFQYYREEENGRGNFPPRFSGLQFPNYSSELNVNALELDDSALYLCASSFVDNEQFFGPGTRLTVL.

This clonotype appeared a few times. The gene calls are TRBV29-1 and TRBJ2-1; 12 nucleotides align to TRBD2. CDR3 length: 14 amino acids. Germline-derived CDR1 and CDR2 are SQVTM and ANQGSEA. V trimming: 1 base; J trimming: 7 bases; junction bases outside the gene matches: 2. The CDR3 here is CSVEGLAGDNEQFF. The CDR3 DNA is TGCAGCGTTGAAGGACTAGCGGGGGATAATGAGCAGTTCTTC.

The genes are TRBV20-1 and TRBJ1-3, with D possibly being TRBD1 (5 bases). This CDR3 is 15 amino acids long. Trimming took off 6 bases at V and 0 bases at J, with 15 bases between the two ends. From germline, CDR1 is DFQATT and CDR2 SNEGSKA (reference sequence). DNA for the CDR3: TGCAGTGCGCGCCCTGACAGTCTCTCTGGAAACACCATATATTTT. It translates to CSARPDSLSGNTIYF.